This TCR beta chain was found in a study of CD8 T cells in Susac syndrome. CDR3 length: 13 residues. The germline gives CDR1 MDHEN, CDR2 SYDVKM. Trimming shortened V by 0 bases and J by 3 bases, and 6 bases separated the two germline ends. RNA was extracted with the RNeasy kit, and a quantity of 0.5 to 1 ug was reverse transcribed using random hexamers. The authors amplified TCR beta CDR3 across 54 Vbeta and 13 Jbeta using immunoSEQ multiplex PCR. Each CDR3 protein gets one entry after TCRdb re-called the immunoSEQ multiplex PCR reads with MiXCR. The sample has 180,000 or so distinct CDR3 sequences, around 94% seen once.

The sample consisted of CD4+ T cells from PBMCs. The chain has TRBV28 and TRBJ2-7, with a possible D match to TRBD2 (5 bases). The receptor was derived from a human donor with Susac syndrome. Here the CDR3 DNA reads TGTGCCAGCAGTTTATGGGGAGACTACGAGCAGTACTTC. As protein: CASSLWGDYEQYF.